The 28 T cell receptor beta chains given below trace back to one sample, sequenced in a study of early T cells in non-severe SARS-CoV-2 infection. TCRdb re-called the 5' RACE reads through MiXCR, storing one row per CDR3 protein. Counted here are about 97,000 distinct CDR3 sequences, around 14% occurring once; the ten biggest clones make up 6% to 7.5%. The source material was whole blood. All receptors derive from an adult who was a healthcare worker with PCR-confirmed SARS-CoV-2 infection or an uninfected control (not recorded which).

This clonotype was recorded at least ten times. This chain connects TRBV7-9 to TRBJ2-2, with D unresolved. The CDR3 is made up of 14 amino acids. The ends were cut back, 0 bases at V and 3 bases at J, with 5 bases in the middle. The germline V gene has CDR1 SEHNR and CDR2 FQNEAQ (reference sequence). In nucleotides, the CDR3 is TGTGCCAGCAGCTTAGCATTGGACACCGGGGAGCTGTTTTTT. Its translation: CASSLALDTGELFF.

This clonotype was recorded a few times. The chain couples TRBV25-1 to TRBJ2-3; TRBD2 aligns across 12 bases. CDR1 is MGHDK and CDR2 is SYGVNS in the germline V gene. The CDR3 contains 17 residues. Trimming cost V 1 base and J 2 bases; bases outside gene matches: 4. As DNA, the CDR3 is TGTGCCAGCAGTGAATCGGGACTAGCGGGCCTCACAGATACGCAGTATTTT. As protein: CASSESGLAGLTDTQYF.

V is TRBV5-1 and J is TRBJ2-3; 11 nucleotides line up with TRBD2. CDR1 and CDR2 from the germline V gene are SGHRS and YFSETQ. This CDR3 has 17 residues. V lost 4 bases, J lost 5 bases, and 12 bases stayed unmatched. CDR3 DNA sequence: TGCGCCAGCAGCCCACAAATTAGCGGGAGGGCGCGAGATACGCAGTATTTT. Its protein is CASSPQISGRARDTQYF.

This chain links TRBV11-2 with TRBJ2-2; tentatively, D is TRBD2 (5 bases). Trimming pared 2 bases from V and 0 bases from J, leaving 19 bases between. This CDR3 spans 19 amino acids. Looked up from germline, CDR1 is SGHAT and CDR2 is FQNNGV. The CDR3 is CASSLRGKIQFANTGELFF. For the CDR3, the DNA is TGTGCCAGCAGCTTACGGGGAAAAATCCAATTCGCGAACACCGGGGAGCTGTTTTTT.

Ten or more counts support this clonotype. The chain links TRBV10-3 to TRBJ2-1; TRBD2 agrees at 9 bases. The length of the CDR3 is 15 residues. V dropped 2 bases and J dropped 2; count of bases not matched to a gene: 1. Germline V lookup: CDR1 ENHRY, CDR2 SYGVKD. The CDR3 nucleotides are TGTGCCATCAGTGAGGGCGGGAGGGCCTACAATGAGCAGTTCTTC. Its translation is CAISEGGRAYNEQFF.

The rearrangement joins TRBV28 to TRBJ2-7, with a tentative D call TRBD2 (7 bases). Germline-derived CDR1 and CDR2 are MDHEN and SYDVKM. The CDR3 has 14 amino acids. Trimming removed 5 bases at V and 5 bases at J, with 16 bases between. This CDR3 is CASSAPGGVNEQYF. In DNA, the CDR3 is TGTGCCAGCAGTGCCCCGGGGGGCGTAAACGAGCAGTACTTC.

This clonotype has only a few counts. This chain connects TRBV29-1 to TRBJ1-2; the D is unclear. The CDR3 loop spans 11 amino acids. The germline CDR1 and CDR2 sequences are SQVTM and ANQGSEA. Trimming stripped 5 bases from V and 4 bases from J, with 8 bases between. The CDR3 DNA reads TGCAGCGTTTGGTGGATCTATGGCTACACCTTC. It translates to CSVWWIYGYTF.

This clonotype has ten or more counts. The chain carries TRBV28 and TRBJ2-2; TRBD1 agrees at 7 bases. J lost 0 bases, V lost 1 base, and 5 bases had no gene match. The CDR3 extends over 17 amino acids. Per the germline V gene, CDR1 is MDHEN and CDR2 is SYDVKM. In nucleotides, the CDR3 is TGTGCCAGCAGTTTATTTTTGGGACAGACGAACACCGGGGAGCTGTTTTTT. Residues: CASSLFLGQTNTGELFF.

J is TRBJ1-1 and V is TRBV27; weak D call: TRBD1 (6 bases). The CDR3 consists of 16 residues. V lost 0 bases to trimming and J lost 4 bases, with 15 bases between them. Germline V CDR1 and CDR2: MNHEY, SMNVEV (reference sequence). DNA of the CDR3: TGTGCCAGCAGTTTATCGATTTTGACAGGATCCACTGAAGCTTTCTTT. Amino acid sequence: CASSLSILTGSTEAFF.

This clonotype was detected only a few times. The chain combines TRBV20-1 with TRBJ2-3, with 8 bases lining up with TRBD1. CDR1 and CDR2 from the germline V gene are DFQATT and SNEGSKA (reference sequence). The V gene end was trimmed by 5 bases and the J gene end by 6 bases; junction bases not matched to a gene: 16. The CDR3 covers 16 residues. The CDR3 sequence: CSAELPRTGLTDTQYF. The CDR3 nucleotides are TGCAGTGCTGAACTACCTAGGACAGGGCTCACGGATACGCAGTATTTT.

This clonotype was picked up many times. The V call is TRBV7-3, the J call TRBJ2-5; 7 bases fit TRBD2. The CDR3 loop spans 13 amino acids. Germline CDR1 reads SGHTA; CDR2 reads FQGTGA. The ends lost 1 base at V and 5 bases at J; junction bases unmatched: 1. The CDR3 loop is CASSLISGETQYF. The CDR3 coding sequence is TGTGCCAGCAGCTTAATTAGCGGGGAGACCCAGTACTTC.

Of note for this clonotype: The junction does not match germline at one end; this may be a read error. The chain links TRBV11-1 to TRBJ2-1, with 8 bases lining up with TRBD2. The CDR3 has 17 residues. CDR1 is SGHAT, CDR2 FQDESV, per germline (reference sequence). CDR3 region: CASSFGLAKGSYNERFF. The CDR3 DNA sequence: TGTGCCAGCAGCTTCGGACTAGCCAAGGGTTCCTACAATGAGCGGTTCTTC.

This clonotype occurred many times. The gene calls are TRBV6-5 and TRBJ2-2, with D maybe TRBD2 (5 bases). V was clipped by 3 bases and J by 7 bases, with 6 bases between them. The CDR3 has 12 amino acids. Looked up from germline, CDR1 is MNHEY and CDR2 is SVGAGI. The CDR3 reads CASSYGSGELFF. The CDR3, as DNA: TGTGCCAGCAGTTATGGGAGCGGGGAGCTGTTTTTT.

For this clonotype: This may arise from a read error, as a much more abundant clone is one base away. V usage is TRBV10-3 and J usage is TRBJ1-4; D call uncertain. The CDR3 extends over 13 amino acids. Germline-derived CDR1 and CDR2 are ENHRY and SYGVKD. CDR3 nucleotides: TGTGCCGTCAGGAGGGAAACTAATGAAAAACTGTTTTTT. Its protein is CAVRRETNEKLFF.

The chain carries TRBV7-9 and TRBJ1-1; D is unclear. The V end lost 5 bases, the J end lost 8 bases, and 12 bases lay between the germline ends. The CDR3 spans 12 residues. Germline V gives CDR1 SEHNR, CDR2 FQNEAQ (reference sequence). The CDR3 loop reads CASSPPDQEAFF. CDR3 bases: TGTGCCAGCAGCCCCCCCGACCAGGAAGCTTTCTTT.

Concerning this clonotype: A much larger clone lies one base from this, so it may be a read error. The chain combines TRBV10-3 with TRBJ2-7, with D perhaps matching TRBD1 or TRBD2 (6 bases each). Per the germline V gene, CDR1 is ENHRY and CDR2 is SYGVKD. V lost 6 bases and J 6 bases, leaving 12 bases between the germline ends. The CDR3 covers 12 residues. CDR3 bases: TGTGCCATCAGCCCCGAGGGGGGCGAGCAGTACTTC. Translated, it gives CAISPEGGEQYF.

The count of this clonotype is one. The chain couples TRBV28 to TRBJ2-7; D is possibly TRBD2 (6 bases). V lost 5 bases and J lost 0, with 14 bases in between. CDR1 is MDHEN and CDR2 is SYDVKM in the germline V gene. The CDR3 totals 15 residues. The CDR3 DNA sequence: TGTGCCAGCAGTAACCGGGACTCCTTCTCCTACGAGCAGTACTTC. This gives the protein CASSNRDSFSYEQYF.

In this sample, this clonotype turned up many times. The rearrangement uses TRBV18 and TRBJ1-1; no clear D gene. Germline V gene data show CDR1 as KGHSH and CDR2 as LQKENI. The CDR3 totals 12 residues. V was trimmed by 10 bases and J by 0 bases, leaving 9 bases between them. As DNA, the CDR3 is TGTGCCACTCTAGGCCTGAACACTGAAGCTTTCTTT. Its protein is CATLGLNTEAFF. The whole variable domain, filled in from reference TRBV18 and TRBJ1-1, reads NAGVMQNPRHLVRRRGQEARLRCSPMKGHSHVYWYRQLPEEGLKFMVYLQKENIIDESGMPKERFSAEFPKEGPSILRIQQVVRGDSAAYFCATLGLNTEAFFGQGTRLTVV.

In its sample, this clonotype was seen many times. DNA of the CDR3: TGTGCCAGCAGCTTAGCGCTAAGGAACCCAGATACGCAGTATTTT. Translating gives CASSLALRNPDTQYF. The gene calls are TRBV7-2 and TRBJ2-3; D unclear. The V and J ends lost 0 bases and 4 bases respectively, with 11 bases between them. CDR1 is SGHTA and CDR2 is FQGNSA in the germline V gene. The CDR3 runs 15 residues.

This clonotype came up many times. This chain links TRBV20-1 with TRBJ2-2; D remains unclear. The CDR3 loop spans 13 amino acids. The V gene lost 0 bases and the J gene lost 4 bases, with 6 bases spanning the gap. The germline V gene has CDR1 DFQATT and CDR2 SNEGSKA (reference sequence). The CDR3 here is CSAREAVTGELFF. The CDR3 DNA reads TGCAGTGCTAGAGAGGCTGTCACCGGGGAGCTGTTTTTT.

This clonotype was counted at least ten times. The V gene is TRBV9, the J gene TRBJ2-2; 12 nucleotides line up with TRBD2. The CDR3 runs 15 residues. CDR1 and CDR2 from the germline V gene are SGDLS and YYNGEE. V lost 3 bases, J lost 6 bases, and 3 bases stayed unmatched. CDR3 sequence (DNA): TGTGCCAGCAGCGAACGACTAGCGGGAGCCGGGGAGCTGTTTTTT. Its protein product is CASSERLAGAGELFF.

The chain carries TRBV6-2 or TRBV6-3 and TRBJ2-3; no reliable D call. The CDR3 is made up of 11 amino acids. Germline assignment: CDR1 MNHEY and CDR2 SVGEGT. The V end was cut by 5 bases, the J end by 10 bases, with 10 bases between. This CDR3 is CASSRLGSQYF. The CDR3, as DNA: TGTGCCAGCAGTAGGTTAGGTTCGCAGTATTTT.

The sample holds many counts of this clonotype. V gene TRBV5-1 combines with J gene TRBJ2-7; 10 positions agree with TRBD1. The germline CDR1 and CDR2 sequences are SGHRS and YFSETQ. The length of the CDR3 is 14 residues. The J segment lost 6 bases and the V segment lost 4 bases, leaving 7 bases of the junction unmatched. The CDR3 reads CASSGTGTGAEQYF. DNA for the CDR3: TGCGCCAGCAGCGGCACCGGGACAGGGGCCGAGCAGTACTTC.

V gene TRBV7-3 combines with J gene TRBJ2-3, with 7 positions matching TRBD2. This CDR3 spans 14 amino acids. Per germline, CDR1 SGHTA and CDR2 FQGTGA. Trimming took 3 bases from V and 4 from J; bases not matched to a gene: 4. The CDR3 DNA reads as TGTGCCAGCAGCTTTCGGCGGGAGTCAGATACGCAGTATTTT. Translated: CASSFRRESDTQYF.

This clonotype was seen ten or more times. CDR3 region: CASSRVSNYGYTF. The CDR3 DNA reads TGTGCCAGCAGCCGAGTTTCTAACTATGGCTACACCTTC. The chain joins TRBV12-3 or TRBV12-4 to TRBJ1-2; D remains unclear. The CDR3 length is 13 residues. Trimming stripped 6 bases from V and 0 bases from J, with 8 bases between.

The CDR3 region is CASKSRGYTGELFF. DNA of the CDR3: TGTGCCAGCAAGTCTCGAGGTTACACCGGGGAGCTGTTTTTT. The chain joins TRBV27 to TRBJ2-2; D is undetermined. Trimming removed 7 bases at V and 3 bases at J, with 12 bases between. CDR3 size: 14 residues. The germline CDR1 and CDR2 sequences are MNHEY and SMNVEV (reference sequence).

The chain is built from TRBV28 and TRBJ2-7, with no clear D. V dropped 9 bases and J dropped 1 base, with 19 bases sitting between them. The CDR3 spans 15 residues. CDR1 is MDHEN, CDR2 SYDVKM, per germline. The CDR3 spells CASLTRFGQSYEQYF. CDR3 nucleotides: TGTGCCAGTCTTACCCGCTTTGGTCAGTCCTACGAGCAGTACTTC.

This clonotype was counted a few times. This rearrangement joins TRBV5-1 to TRBJ1-1; a possible D gene is TRBD1 (5 bases). This CDR3 comprises 16 residues. V was shortened by 0 bases and J by 7 bases, with 19 bases between the two germline ends. From germline, CDR1 is SGHRS and CDR2 YFSETQ. The CDR3 DNA follows: TGCGCCAGCAGCTTGGGCCCCGGGGCAATGAGCAATGAAGCTTTCTTT. It is translated as CASSLGPGAMSNEAFF.